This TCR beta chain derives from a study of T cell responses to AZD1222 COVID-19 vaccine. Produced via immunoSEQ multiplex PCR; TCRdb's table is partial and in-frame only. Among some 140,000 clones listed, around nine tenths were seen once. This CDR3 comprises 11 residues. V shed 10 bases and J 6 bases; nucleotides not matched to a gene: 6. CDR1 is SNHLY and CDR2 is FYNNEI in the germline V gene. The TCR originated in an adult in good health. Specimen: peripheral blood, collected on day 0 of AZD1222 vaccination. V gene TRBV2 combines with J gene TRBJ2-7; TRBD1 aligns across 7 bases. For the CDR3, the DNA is TGTGCCACCTCGACAGGGAGCGAGCAGTACTTC. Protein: CATSTGSEQYF.